The 10 T cell receptor beta chains below were found in one sample sequenced in a study of blood T cell repertoires in COVID-19 (dated by TCRdb to 2018 to 2020). Receptors were amplified or captured by the immunoSEQ multiplex PCR assay. TCRdb carries this immuneACCESS record with in-frame sequences only. Its versions omit some clonotypes, under half of them owing to an unresolved V gene in the studies checked, with the rest unexplained. The sample records more than 95,000 clones, approximately 85% of which are singletons. Clones ranked in the top ten supply about 18% of the sample. The specimen was peripheral blood. The receptor set was obtained from a man under 40 with COVID-19, enrolled during active disease.

The chain is built from TRBV10-3 and TRBJ2-3; TRBD1 might be the D (5 bases). Germline V gene lookup returns CDR1 ENHRY and CDR2 SYGVKD. The CDR3 is made up of 14 amino acids. Trimming pared 7 bases from V and 0 bases from J, leaving 11 bases between. The CDR3 spells CAITPTESTDTQYF. CDR3 nucleotide sequence: TGTGCCATCACCCCGACAGAGAGCACAGATACGCAGTATTTT.

The chain couples TRBV7-2 to TRBJ2-2, with D possibly matching TRBD1 (6 bases). From germline, CDR1 is SGHTA and CDR2 FQGNSA. CDR3 length: 13 amino acids. Trimming removed 4 bases at V and 6 bases at J, with 9 bases between. CDR3 protein: CASSSRTAGELFF. CDR3 sequence (DNA): TGTGCCAGCAGCTCTCGGACAGCCGGGGAGCTGTTTTTT.

The chain links TRBV9 to TRBJ1-2, with 7 positions matching TRBD1. Germline CDR1 and CDR2: SGDLS and YYNGEE. The CDR3 sequence is 16 residues long. With 3 bases clipped from V and 3 bases from J, the junction kept 11 bases outside the gene matches. The chain's CDR3 is CASSAPPRDSYYGYTF. The CDR3 DNA is TGTGCCAGCAGCGCCCCTCCCCGGGACAGCTACTATGGCTACACCTTC.

This chain joins TRBV13 and TRBJ1-2, with 8 nucleotides matching TRBD1. Germline CDR1 PRHDT, CDR2 FYEKMQ (reference sequence). V lost 0 bases to trimming and J lost 4 bases; unmatched junction nucleotides: 1. There are 14 residues in the CDR3. The CDR3 sequence is CASSLGTGAYGYTF. Written as DNA, the CDR3 is TGTGCCAGCAGCTTAGGGACAGGGGCCTATGGCTACACCTTC.

CDR3 nucleotides: TGTGCCAGCTCACCGGGGGACTACAATCAGCCCCAGCATTTT. This encodes CASSPGDYNQPQHF. V usage is TRBV18 and J usage is TRBJ1-5, with D perhaps matching TRBD1 (5 bases). The CDR3 contains 14 residues. Per germline, CDR1 KGHSH and CDR2 LQKENI. V was shortened by 3 bases and J by 3 bases, with 9 bases between the two germline ends.

The chain has TRBV5-4 and TRBJ1-1; D is undetermined. The CDR3 consists of 13 residues. V shed 4 bases and J shed 6 bases, with 13 bases lying between them. Germline CDR1 SGHNT, CDR2 YYREEE (reference sequence). CDR3 region: CASSPGLFAEAFF. The CDR3 nucleotides read TGTGCCAGCAGCCCGGGGTTATTTGCTGAAGCTTTCTTT. The full variable domain, rest sourced from reference TRBV5-4 and TRBJ1-1, is ETGVTQSPTHLIKTRGQQVTLRCSSQSGHNTVSWYQQALGQGPQFIFQYYREEENGRGNFPPRFSGLQFPNYSSELNVNALELDDSALYLCASSPGLFAEAFFGQGTRLTVV.

J is TRBJ1-1 and V is TRBV7-9; unclear D gene. V was shortened by 4 bases and J by 6 bases, with 12 bases between the two germline ends. Germline-derived CDR1 and CDR2 are SEHNR and FQNEAQ (reference sequence). The CDR3 has 13 residues. The CDR3 coding sequence is TGTGCCAGCAGCTCCGTTACAGAGTCTGAAGCTTTCTTT. Translation: CASSSVTESEAFF.

The J gene is TRBJ2-5, the V gene TRBV12-5; no clear D gene. V lost 1 base to trimming and J lost 5 bases, with 20 bases between them. Germline V lookup: CDR1 LGHNT, CDR2 FRNRAP. The CDR3 is 17 residues long. As DNA, the CDR3 is TGTGCTAGTGGTTTGGGAGCCGGGTTCTCTGCTCGGGAGACCCAGTACTTC. Protein sequence: CASGLGAGFSARETQYF.

Concerning this clone: Compared with germline, one end of the junction differs, possibly owing to a read error. The chain uses TRBV11-2 and TRBJ2-6, with 7 bases fitting TRBD1. The length of the CDR3 is 14 residues. Germline assignment: CDR1 SGHAT and CDR2 FQNNGV. The CDR3 loop is CASSLGAGGNVLTF. The CDR3 DNA follows: TGTGCCAGCAGCTTAGGGGCAGGGGGCAACGTCCTGACTTTC.

The chain has TRBV5-1 and TRBJ1-4; tentatively, D is TRBD1 (6 bases). Looked up from germline, CDR1 is SGHRS and CDR2 is YFSETQ. CDR3 size: 16 residues. V was cut by 4 bases and J by 3 bases, with 16 bases left in between. The CDR3 reads CASSVTGIQANEKLFF. The CDR3 DNA follows: TGCGCCAGCAGCGTCACAGGGATACAGGCTAATGAAAAACTGTTTTTT.